The next 21 T cell receptor beta chains were all read from a single sample in a study of identical twins. TCRdb recomputed calls from the 5' RACE reads with MiXCR, one row per CDR3 protein. The table lists about 220,000 distinct CDR3 sequences, roughly 7.5% of them singletons. This sample was also put to use in a study of yellow fever vaccine responses in identical twins.

Sequencing was performed on memory (CD45RO+) T cells sorted from blood. The receptor source for this set is a woman under 30 in good health.

The table lists this clonotype with a few counts. The genes are TRBV20-1 and TRBJ2-6; D is undetermined. V was pared by 2 bases and J by 1 base, with 12 bases between. This CDR3 is built from 16 residues. Germline-derived CDR1 and CDR2 are DFQATT and SNEGSKA (reference sequence). CDR3 nucleotides: TGCAGTGCTAGATCCGGATTGATATCTGGGGCCAACGTCCTGACTTTC. It is translated as CSARSGLISGANVLTF.

V and J are TRBV29-1 and TRBJ2-7; 7 positions match TRBD1. Germline V gives CDR1 SQVTM, CDR2 ANQGSEA. The CDR3 loop spans 13 amino acids. Unmatched junction bases numbered 7, after V lost 6 bases and J lost 2 bases. CDR3 bases: TGCAGCGTCTCCGGGACAGAAACCTACGAGCAGTACTTC. Translation gives CSVSGTETYEQYF.

V is TRBV4-1 and J is TRBJ1-6; possibly TRBD1 for D (5 bases). V was cut by 2 bases and J by 10 bases, with 15 bases left in between. CDR1 and CDR2 from the germline V gene are MGHRA and YSYEKL. CDR3 size: 15 residues. The CDR3, as DNA: TGCGCCAGCAGCCAAACGGACAATCCGGGATCACCCCTCCACTTT. Protein sequence: CASSQTDNPGSPLHF.

This clonotype was recorded many times. This sequence joins TRBV29-1 and TRBJ1-5; no clear D gene. CDR3 size: 12 residues. The V gene lost 4 bases and the J gene lost 3 bases, with 7 bases spanning the gap. The germline gives CDR1 SQVTM, CDR2 ANQGSEA. CDR3 coding DNA: TGCAGCGTTGGTGGGATCAATCAGCCCCAGCATTTT. This translates into CSVGGINQPQHF.

This clonotype was detected many times. V is TRBV3-1 and J is TRBJ1-2; 8 bases match TRBD1. The V gene's germline CDR1 is LGHDT and CDR2 YNNKEL (reference sequence). With 1 base clipped from V and 2 bases from J, the junction kept 3 bases outside the gene matches. The length of the CDR3 is 15 residues. The CDR3 nucleotides are TGTGCCAGCAGCCAAGCTCCAGGGGGCAACTATGGCTACACCTTC. Its translation is CASSQAPGGNYGYTF.

This clonotype has a count of ten or more. V usage is TRBV4-1 and J usage is TRBJ1-5; no reliable D call. Germline V gene lookup returns CDR1 MGHRA and CDR2 YSYEKL. The length of the CDR3 is 13 residues. V lost 1 base to trimming and J lost 6 bases, with 7 bases between them. CDR3 amino acids: CASSQGSVQPQHF. CDR3 nucleotides: TGCGCCAGCAGCCAAGGATCAGTTCAGCCCCAGCATTTT.

Turning to this clonotype: A single base separates this from a much larger clone, so it may be a read error. CDR3: CASSLEWTTYEQYF. The CDR3 nucleotides read TGCGCCAGCAGCTTGGAATGGACGACCTACGAGCAGTACTTC. J is TRBJ2-7 and V is TRBV5-1; no definite D call. Trimming left V 0 bases short and J 2 bases short, with 9 bases between. Per the germline V gene, CDR1 is SGHRS and CDR2 is YFSETQ. The CDR3 consists of 14 residues.

J is TRBJ2-3 and V is TRBV20-1, with D possibly matching TRBD1 (6 bases). This CDR3 region has 14 residues. Germline V CDR1 and CDR2: DFQATT, SNEGSKA (reference sequence). Trimming cost V 4 bases and J 8 bases, with 19 bases left between them. CDR3 nucleotide sequence: TGCAGTGCTACCCAGACAAAACAGGGTTTTACGCAGTATTTT. Its protein is CSATQTKQGFTQYF.

This clonotype was seen only a few times. The chain employs TRBV7-6 and TRBJ2-1; D gene ambiguous. Per the germline V gene, CDR1 is SGHVS and CDR2 is FNYEAQ. The V and J ends lost 2 bases and 6 bases respectively, with 14 bases between them. The CDR3 runs to 15 residues. The CDR3 DNA sequence: TGTGCCAGCAGCTTATCGGCTCACGCTCCCAATGAGCAGTTCTTC. This gives the protein CASSLSAHAPNEQFF.

This clonotype has only a few counts. The rearrangement joins TRBV25-1 to TRBJ2-4; the match to TRBD1 covers 8 bases. The CDR3 runs 15 residues. The junction had 9 bases not matched to a gene; V was cut back by 3 bases and J by 8 bases. CDR1 MGHDK and CDR2 SYGVNS come from the germline V gene. The CDR3 sequence is CASSDGGQGPDIQYF. The CDR3 bases are TGTGCCAGCAGTGATGGAGGACAGGGACCGGACATTCAGTACTTC.

This clonotype was detected many times. The chain joins TRBV12-3 or TRBV12-4 to TRBJ1-5; no definite D call. Deletions cut 6 bases from V and 9 bases from J, with 12 bases between. CDR3 length: 12 residues. CDR3 amino acids: CASRSGLGPQHF. The DNA of the CDR3 is TGTGCCAGCAGGTCAGGCCTTGGGCCCCAGCATTTT.

This clonotype came up a few times. J is TRBJ2-3 and V is TRBV27; 9 nucleotides line up with TRBD2. The ends lost 6 bases at V and 4 bases at J; junction bases unmatched: 11. The germline V gene encodes CDR1 MNHEY and CDR2 SMNVEV (reference sequence). The CDR3 length is 16 residues. This CDR3 reads CASRPRGRGGADTQYF. Written as DNA, the CDR3 is TGTGCCAGCAGACCCCGGGGGCGGGGGGGAGCAGATACGCAGTATTTT.

This clonotype was counted at least ten times. V and J are TRBV5-1 and TRBJ1-1, with D perhaps TRBD1 (5 bases). CDR1 SGHRS and CDR2 YFSETQ come from the germline V gene. The CDR3 spans 16 residues. V lost 2 bases, J lost 0 bases, and 14 bases lay in between. The CDR3 here is CASSLGRGRVNTEAFF. In nucleotides, the CDR3 is TGCGCCAGCAGCTTAGGAAGAGGCAGGGTGAACACTGAAGCTTTCTTT. The full variable domain, its missing parts supplied by reference TRBV5-1 and TRBJ1-1, is KAGVTQTPRYLIKTRGQQVTLSCSPISGHRSVSWYQQTPGQGLQFLFEYFSETQRNKGNFPGRFSGRQFSNSRSEMNVSTLELGDSALYLCASSLGRGRVNTEAFFGQGTRLTVV.

This clonotype showed up just a few times. The J gene is TRBJ2-6, the V gene TRBV12-3 or TRBV12-4; possibly TRBD1 for D (5 bases). The CDR3 runs 17 residues. V lost 5 bases, J lost 0 bases, and 14 bases lay in between. The DNA of the CDR3 is TGTGCCAGCAGTGCGCCCCAGGGTCTCTCTGGGGCCAACGTCCTGACTTTC. Translating it yields CASSAPQGLSGANVLTF.

The table lists this clonotype with many counts. The chain recombines TRBV7-9 with TRBJ2-3; D possibly corresponds to TRBD2 (6 bases). CDR3 size: 16 residues. Trimming took off 2 bases at V and 0 bases at J, with 12 bases between the two ends. Germline CDR1 SEHNR, CDR2 FQNEAQ (reference sequence). The CDR3 here is CASSLLEGFSTDTQYF. In DNA, the CDR3 is TGTGCCAGCAGCTTATTGGAGGGGTTTAGCACAGATACGCAGTATTTT. The variable domain in full, completed from reference TRBV7-9 and TRBJ2-3, reads DTGVSQNPRHKITKRGQNVTFRCDPISEHNRLYWYRQTLGQGPEFLTYFQNEAQLEKSRLLSDRFSAERPKGSFSTLEIQRTEQGDSAMYLCASSLLEGFSTDTQYFGPGTRLTVL.

V usage is TRBV20-1 and J usage is TRBJ2-2; D is ambiguous. This CDR3 is built from 13 residues. With 3 bases removed from V and 4 bases from J, the gap between germline ends came to 9 bases. CDR1 DFQATT and CDR2 SNEGSKA come from the germline V gene (reference sequence). DNA for the CDR3: TGCAGTGCTAGGTCCACCATCACCGGGGAGCTGTTTTTT. Its translation: CSARSTITGELFF.

This clonotype was seen a few times. V usage is TRBV5-1 and J usage is TRBJ1-6; 11 bases line up with TRBD1. CDR3 length: 16 amino acids. Germline-derived CDR1 and CDR2 are SGHRS and YFSETQ. V shed 3 bases, J shed 5 bases, and the junction held 4 bases outside the gene matches. CDR3 nucleotides: TGCGCCAGCAGCTCCGGGACAGGGGGTAATAATTCACCCCTCCACTTT. Translated, it gives CASSSGTGGNNSPLHF.

This clonotype was observed at least ten times. The chain couples TRBV5-1 to TRBJ2-1; D may be TRBD1 (6 bases). The germline gives CDR1 SGHRS, CDR2 YFSETQ. The CDR3 sequence is 14 residues long. Deletions cut 0 bases from V and 5 bases from J, with 9 bases between. This chain's CDR3 is CASSLGTVHNEQFF. For the CDR3, the DNA is TGCGCCAGCAGCTTGGGGACAGTTCACAATGAGCAGTTCTTC. The full variable domain, its missing parts supplied by reference TRBV5-1 and TRBJ2-1, is KAGVTQTPRYLIKTRGQQVTLSCSPISGHRSVSWYQQTPGQGLQFLFEYFSETQRNKGNFPGRFSGRQFSNSRSEMNVSTLELGDSALYLCASSLGTVHNEQFFGPGTRLTVL.

The chain uses TRBV20-1 and TRBJ2-3; 8 bases agree with TRBD2. Germline trimming cut 2 bases from V and 5 bases from J; bases unmatched to any gene: 6. Per germline, CDR1 DFQATT and CDR2 SNEGSKA (reference sequence). This CDR3 is 14 amino acids long. This CDR3 reads CSARKLAGQDTQYF. For the CDR3, the DNA is TGCAGTGCTAGAAAATTAGCGGGGCAAGATACGCAGTATTTT.

Ten or more counts support this clonotype. The CDR3 loop reads CAISDTYEQYF. For the CDR3, the DNA is TGTGCCATCAGTGACACCTACGAGCAGTACTTC. The V call is TRBV10-3, the J call TRBJ2-7, with D uncertain. The length of the CDR3 is 11 residues. The germline V and J ends were trimmed by 3 bases and 2 bases, with 2 bases remaining between them. The germline gives CDR1 ENHRY, CDR2 SYGVKD.

This clonotype was seen many times. This chain links TRBV7-8 with TRBJ2-2; 13 bases line up with TRBD2. The CDR3 extends over 19 amino acids. Losses at the gene ends were 4 bases for V and 7 bases for J; bases not matched to a gene: 15. The germline gives CDR1 SGHVS, CDR2 FQNEAQ. The CDR3 bases are TGTGCCAGCAGCTCCGCCGGGACTAGCGGGGCGATAAAAGGCGGGGAGCTGTTTTTT. It translates to CASSSAGTSGAIKGGELFF.